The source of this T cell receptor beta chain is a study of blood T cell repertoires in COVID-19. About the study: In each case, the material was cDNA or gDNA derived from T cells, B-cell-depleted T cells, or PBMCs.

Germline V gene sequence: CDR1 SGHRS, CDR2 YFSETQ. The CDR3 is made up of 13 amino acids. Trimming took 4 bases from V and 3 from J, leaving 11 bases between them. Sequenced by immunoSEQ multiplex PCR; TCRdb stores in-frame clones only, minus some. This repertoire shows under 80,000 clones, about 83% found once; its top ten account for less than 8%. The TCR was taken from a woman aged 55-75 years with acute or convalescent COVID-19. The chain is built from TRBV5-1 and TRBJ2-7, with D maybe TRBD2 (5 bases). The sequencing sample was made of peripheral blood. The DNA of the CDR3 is TGCGCCAGCAGCCGGGGTGGGAACTACGAGCAGTACTTC. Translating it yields CASSRGGNYEQYF.